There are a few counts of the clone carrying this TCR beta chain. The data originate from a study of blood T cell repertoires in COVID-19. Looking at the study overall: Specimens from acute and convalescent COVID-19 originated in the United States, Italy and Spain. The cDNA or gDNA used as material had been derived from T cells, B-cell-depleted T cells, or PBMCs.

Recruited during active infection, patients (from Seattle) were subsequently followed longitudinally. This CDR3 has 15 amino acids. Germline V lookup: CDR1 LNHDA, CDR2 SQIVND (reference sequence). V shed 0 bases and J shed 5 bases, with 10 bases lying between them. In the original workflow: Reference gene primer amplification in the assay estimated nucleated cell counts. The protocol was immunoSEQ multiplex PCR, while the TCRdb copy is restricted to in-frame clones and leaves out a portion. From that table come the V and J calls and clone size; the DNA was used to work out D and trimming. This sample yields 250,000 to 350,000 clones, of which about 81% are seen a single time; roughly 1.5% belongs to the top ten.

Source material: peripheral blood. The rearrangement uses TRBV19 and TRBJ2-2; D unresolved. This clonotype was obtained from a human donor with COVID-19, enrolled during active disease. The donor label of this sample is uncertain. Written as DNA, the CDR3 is TGTGCCAGTAGTATAGATTCAGTTCTTACCGGGGAGCTGTTTTTT. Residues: CASSIDSVLTGELFF.